The 30 T cell receptor beta chains reported below all come from one sample, sequenced in a study of T-cell reconstitution after alpha-beta-depleted transplantation in children. The library targeted TCRbeta and was prepared with unique molecular identifiers. Each CDR3 protein is one row after TCRdb ran MiXCR on the PCR reads. The repertoire holds almost 600,000 distinct CDR3 sequences, with approximately 30% as singletons. This specimen consisted of PBMCs, obtained before TCRalphabeta/CD19-depleted stem cell transplant. These receptors were obtained from a boy under two years old with Wiskott-Aldrich syndrome, due to receive a stem cell transplant.

V and J are TRBV20-1 and TRBJ2-2; 8 nucleotides agree with TRBD1. V was clipped by 4 bases and J by 8 bases; unmatched bases: 9. CDR3 length equals 14 residues. Germline lookup yields CDR1 DFQATT and CDR2 SNEGSKA (reference sequence). The CDR3 DNA follows: TGCAGTGCTACAGGACAGGGATACTGGGGGGAGCTGTTTTTT. Encoded protein: CSATGQGYWGELFF.

The chain employs TRBV5-1 and TRBJ2-7, with D perhaps matching TRBD2 (5 bases). In germline, CDR1 is SGHRS, CDR2 YFSETQ. CDR3 length equals 16 residues. Deletions cut 2 bases from V and 1 base from J, with 16 bases between. CDR3 amino acids: CASSFHILESSYEQYF. The CDR3 DNA sequence: TGCGCCAGCAGCTTCCACATACTAGAAAGTTCCTACGAGCAGTACTTC.

The chain has TRBV5-5 and TRBJ1-3, with TRBD1 identical over 7 bases. This CDR3 region has 15 residues. Germline lookup yields CDR1 SGHKS and CDR2 YYEKEE (reference sequence). V lost 4 bases, J lost 4 bases, and 8 bases stayed unmatched. The CDR3, as DNA: TGTGCCAGCAGCCAGACAGGGTTCTGGGGAAACACCATATATTTT. Its translation is CASSQTGFWGNTIYF.

This clonotype occurred a few times. The junction does not match germline at one end; this may be a read error. This rearrangement joins TRBV12-3 or TRBV12-4 to TRBJ1-2; 8 bases map to TRBD1. This CDR3 comprises 16 residues. In DNA, the CDR3 is TGTGTCAGCAGCCCGGGACAGGTTACCGGGTACTATGGCTACACCTTC. It specifies CVSSPGQVTGYYGYTF.

The chain combines TRBV5-1 with TRBJ2-7; D unclear. V gave up 4 bases and J gave up 6 bases, with 17 bases separating them. The germline V gene encodes CDR1 SGHRS and CDR2 YFSETQ. The CDR3 consists of 14 residues. CDR3 sequence: CASSSKDGTLEQYF. The DNA for the CDR3 is TGCGCCAGCAGCAGTAAGGACGGCACCCTCGAGCAGTACTTC.

This clonotype occurred a few times. The CDR3 coding sequence is TGTGCCAGCAGCGCCGGGAGTCTCCCCTACAATGAGCAGTTCTTC. Translation gives CASSAGSLPYNEQFF. This rearrangement joins TRBV9 to TRBJ2-1; possible D gene TRBD2, 6 bases. The V end lost 3 bases, the J end lost 2 bases, and 12 bases lay between the germline ends. CDR1 and CDR2 from the germline V gene are SGDLS and YYNGEE. This CDR3 region has 15 residues.

This clonotype was detected only a few times. This chain links TRBV5-1 with TRBJ2-1; D is ambiguous. This CDR3 has 16 amino acids. Germline lookup yields CDR1 SGHRS and CDR2 YFSETQ. Trimming stripped 2 bases from V and 0 bases from J, with 12 bases between. The CDR3 reads CASSLRPSSSYNEQFF. For the CDR3, the DNA is TGCGCCAGCAGCTTAAGGCCTTCCAGCTCCTACAATGAGCAGTTCTTC.

This rearrangement joins TRBV20-1 to TRBJ2-5, with D perhaps matching TRBD2 (5 bases). Per germline, CDR1 DFQATT and CDR2 SNEGSKA (reference sequence). There are 13 residues in the CDR3. Trimming took off 2 bases at V and 2 bases at J, with 9 bases between the two ends. As DNA, the CDR3 is TGCAGTGCTAGACCACCGGGACAAGAGACCCAGTACTTC. Its translation is CSARPPGQETQYF.

This clonotype showed up just a few times. The chain uses TRBV2 and TRBJ2-1; 9 bases line up with TRBD2. CDR1 and CDR2 from the germline V gene are SNHLY and FYNNEI. The CDR3 extends over 15 amino acids. J gave up 9 bases and V 9 bases, and 15 bases lay outside the gene matches. CDR3 nucleotides: TGTGCCAGTAAACCTGAGGTACTAGCGGGTGTTGAGCAGTTCTTC. Its translation: CASKPEVLAGVEQFF.

The J gene is TRBJ2-2, the V gene TRBV28, with 7 bases aligning to TRBD2. The CDR3 is made up of 17 amino acids. V dropped 3 bases and J dropped 4; count of bases not matched to a gene: 11. Germline CDR1 MDHEN, CDR2 SYDVKM. The CDR3 reads CASSFRAGVFVTGELFF. The CDR3 nucleotides are TGTGCCAGCAGTTTTAGGGCGGGAGTATTCGTCACCGGGGAGCTGTTTTTT.

V and J are TRBV5-5 and TRBJ2-3, with 8 bases fitting TRBD2. This CDR3 region has 17 residues. V lost 4 bases and J lost 4; bases outside the gene matches: 14. Germline lookup yields CDR1 SGHKS and CDR2 YYEKEE (reference sequence). In DNA form, the CDR3 reads TGTGCCAGCAGCCTTGTTACCTCAGCGGGAGTTGCAGATACGCAGTATTTT. Translated: CASSLVTSAGVADTQYF.

Only a few counts were recorded for this clonotype. The chain recombines TRBV10-3 with TRBJ2-7; 12 bases map to TRBD1. V trimming: 10 bases; J trimming: 4 bases; junction bases outside the gene matches: 8. Germline CDR1 ENHRY, CDR2 SYGVKD. The CDR3 sequence is 14 residues long. CDR3 nucleotide sequence: TGTGCCACCACCGGGACAGGGGGCGGATACGAGCAGTACTTC. It translates to CATTGTGGGYEQYF.

Of note for this clonotype: A much larger clone is a single base away; this may be a read error. The chain uses TRBV5-1 and TRBJ1-1; D remains unclear. CDR1 and CDR2 from the germline V gene are SGHRS and YFSETQ. The CDR3 has 14 residues. The V gene lost 0 bases and the J gene lost 1 base, with 7 bases spanning the gap. In nucleotides, the CDR3 is TGCGCCAGCAGCTTGGAGGTGGGGAACACTGAAGCTTTCTTT. Protein: CASSLEVGNTEAFF.

J is TRBJ2-7 and V is TRBV7-2, with 11 bases that match TRBD2. CDR3 size: 17 residues. Germline loops: CDR1 SGHTA, CDR2 FQGNSA. The V segment lost 1 base and the J segment 0 bases; nucleotides outside the gene matches: 5. The CDR3 spells CASSLGLAGSPSYEQYF. CDR3 DNA sequence: TGTGCCAGCAGCTTAGGACTAGCGGGATCCCCCTCCTACGAGCAGTACTTC.

Turning to this clonotype: One end of the junction does not line up with germline, which may come from a read error. The J gene is TRBJ2-6, the V gene TRBV5-1; a possible D gene is TRBD1 (6 bases). CDR1 and CDR2 (germline): SGHRS, YFSETQ. The CDR3 covers 15 residues. The chain's CDR3 is CASSADSSGANGLTF. The CDR3 coding sequence is TGCGCCAGCAGCGCGGACAGCTCTGGGGCCAACGGCCTGACTTTC.

There are a few counts of this clonotype. This rearrangement joins TRBV7-2 to TRBJ2-5; no definite D call. This CDR3 has 13 residues. V was trimmed by 3 bases and J by 5 bases, leaving 10 bases between them. Germline CDR1 is SGHTA and CDR2 is FQGNSA. CDR3 nucleotide sequence: TGTGCCAGCAGCTTCAACTTGGACGAGACCCAGTACTTC. Its protein product is CASSFNLDETQYF.

Concerning this clonotype itself: Being one base from a much bigger clone, this may be a read error. The chain combines TRBV20-1 with TRBJ2-7, with D tentatively TRBD1 or TRBD2 (6 bases each). CDR1 and CDR2 from the germline V gene are DFQATT and SNEGSKA (reference sequence). The CDR3 contains 12 residues. V dropped 3 bases and J dropped 12 bases, with 18 bases sitting between them. DNA for the CDR3: TGCAGTGCTAGGGGGTACGGGGGCCGGCTGTACTTC. Protein sequence: CSARGYGGRLYF.

Here the CDR3 DNA reads TGTGCCTGGAGGGTTCCGGGCATGGATACGCAGTATTTT. This codes for CAWRVPGMDTQYF. The chain couples TRBV30 to TRBJ2-3, with D uncertain. V shed 3 bases and J shed 6 bases, with 13 bases lying between them. Germline values: CDR1 GTSNPN, CDR2 SVGIG (reference sequence). The CDR3 totals 13 residues.

This clonotype was recorded a few times. The V gene is TRBV5-1, the J gene TRBJ2-7; TRBD1 aligns across 10 bases. The junction had 8 bases not matched to a gene; V was cut back by 3 bases and J by 5 bases. The CDR3 sequence is 15 residues long. Germline CDR1 and CDR2: SGHRS and YFSETQ. CDR3 residues: CASSSTGQGWNEQYF. Here the CDR3 DNA reads TGCGCCAGCAGCTCCACGGGACAGGGGTGGAACGAGCAGTACTTC.

V usage is TRBV5-1 and J usage is TRBJ1-1, with TRBD1 identical over 11 bases. CDR1 is SGHRS, CDR2 YFSETQ, per germline. The CDR3 has 17 amino acids. V shed 0 bases, J shed 1 base, and the junction held 5 bases outside the gene matches. The CDR3 DNA is TGCGCCAGCAGCTTGGGGGGGACAGGGGGTGCGAACACTGAAGCTTTCTTT. Protein sequence: CASSLGGTGGANTEAFF.

The chain is built from TRBV29-1 and TRBJ2-7; 8 bases match TRBD2. The germline CDR1 and CDR2 sequences are SQVTM and ANQGSEA. The CDR3 extends over 14 amino acids. J was trimmed by 7 bases and V by 4 bases; bases with no gene match: 12. The CDR3 spells CSVVSGLGDEEQYF. The CDR3 bases are TGCAGCGTTGTGTCGGGACTAGGGGACGAGGAGCAGTACTTC.

The chain recombines TRBV5-1 with TRBJ2-1, with D perhaps given as TRBD1 or TRBD2 (5 bases each). CDR3 length: 15 residues. V was cut by 2 bases and J by 6 bases, with 15 bases left in between. Germline V gene lookup returns CDR1 SGHRS and CDR2 YFSETQ. CDR3 DNA sequence: TGCGCCAGCAGCTTTGGGGCAGGCGGGCGCAATGAGCAGTTCTTC. As protein: CASSFGAGGRNEQFF.

This chain connects TRBV10-3 to TRBJ2-1, with a weak D call TRBD2 (6 bases). Germline V lookup: CDR1 ENHRY, CDR2 SYGVKD. Trimming took 10 bases from V and 7 from J, leaving 20 bases between them. The CDR3 extends over 14 amino acids. The chain's CDR3 is CATAPGTSYNEQFF. CDR3 DNA: TGTGCCACCGCTCCAGGGACTTCGTATAATGAGCAGTTCTTC.

The gene calls are TRBV28 and TRBJ2-1; a weak D match, TRBD2 (6 bases). CDR1 and CDR2 (germline): MDHEN, SYDVKM. Trimming took 0 bases from V and 0 from J, leaving 6 bases between them. The CDR3 covers 15 residues. For the CDR3, the DNA is TGTGCCAGCAGTTTATGGACTAGCTCCTACAATGAGCAGTTCTTC. Encoded protein: CASSLWTSSYNEQFF. Full variable domain (remainder filled in from reference TRBV28 and TRBJ2-1): DVKVTQSSRYLVKRTGEKVFLECVQDMDHENMFWYRQDPGLGLRLIYFSYDVKMKEKGDIPEGYSVSREKKERFSLILESASTNQTSMYLCASSLWTSSYNEQFFGPGTRLTVL.

J is TRBJ1-2 and V is TRBV27, with 7 bases matching TRBD1. Per germline, CDR1 MNHEY and CDR2 SMNVEV (reference sequence). The CDR3 has 13 amino acids. The ends lost 6 bases at V and 4 bases at J; junction bases unmatched: 5. The CDR3 protein is CASRQGPLYGYTF. In DNA form, the CDR3 reads TGTGCCAGCAGACAGGGGCCGCTCTATGGCTACACCTTC.

This clonotype was recorded a few times. The chain recombines TRBV5-1 with TRBJ1-6; 9 nucleotides match TRBD1. The trim removed 6 bases at V and 5 bases at J, leaving 6 bases unmatched. CDR1 is SGHRS, CDR2 YFSETQ, per germline. The CDR3 is 15 residues long. The CDR3 spells CASTLRQGDNSPLHF. The CDR3 coding sequence is TGCGCCAGCACCCTCCGACAGGGGGATAATTCACCCCTCCACTTT.

The rearrangement joins TRBV20-1 to TRBJ2-2; maybe TRBD2 (5 bases). Germline lookup yields CDR1 DFQATT and CDR2 SNEGSKA (reference sequence). The CDR3 contains 12 residues. Trimming took off 4 bases at V and 6 bases at J, with 9 bases between the two ends. CDR3 sequence reads: CSATAAPGELFF. As DNA, the CDR3 is TGCAGTGCTACAGCGGCACCCGGGGAGCTGTTTTTT.

V is TRBV7-9 and J is TRBJ2-1; D unclear. The CDR3 extends over 12 amino acids. V lost 11 bases and J 0 bases, leaving 8 bases between the germline ends. The germline V gene encodes CDR1 SEHNR and CDR2 FQNEAQ (reference sequence). The CDR3 spells CACVGSYNEQFF. CDR3 DNA: TGTGCCTGCGTGGGCTCCTACAATGAGCAGTTCTTC.

This clonotype turned up a few times. DNA of the CDR3: TGTGCCAGCAGCTTAAGATCCGCGGGAGTGTTCAAAAACATTCAGTACTTC. Translation gives CASSLRSAGVFKNIQYF. The J gene is TRBJ2-4, the V gene TRBV11-2, with 7 bases fitting TRBD2. The V gene end was trimmed by 2 bases and the J gene end by 3 bases; junction bases not matched to a gene: 10. The CDR3 has 17 residues. Germline values: CDR1 SGHAT, CDR2 FQNNGV. Filled out from reference TRBV11-2 and TRBJ2-4, the complete variable domain reads EAGVAQSPRYKIIEKRQSVAFWCNPISGHATLYWYQQILGQGPKLLIQFQNNGVVDDSQLPKDRFSAERLKGVDSTLKIQPAKLEDSAVYLCASSLRSAGVFKNIQYFGAGTRLSVL.

This clonotype has more than one count but fewer than ten. The J gene is TRBJ2-1, the V gene TRBV24-1; no firm D call. V was clipped by 2 bases and J by 8 bases, with 6 bases between them. The V gene's germline CDR1 is KGHDR and CDR2 SFDVKD. The CDR3 is 12 residues long. CDR3 amino acids: CATSDSSYEQFF. The CDR3 region has the DNA TGTGCCACCAGTGATTCCAGTTATGAGCAGTTCTTC.